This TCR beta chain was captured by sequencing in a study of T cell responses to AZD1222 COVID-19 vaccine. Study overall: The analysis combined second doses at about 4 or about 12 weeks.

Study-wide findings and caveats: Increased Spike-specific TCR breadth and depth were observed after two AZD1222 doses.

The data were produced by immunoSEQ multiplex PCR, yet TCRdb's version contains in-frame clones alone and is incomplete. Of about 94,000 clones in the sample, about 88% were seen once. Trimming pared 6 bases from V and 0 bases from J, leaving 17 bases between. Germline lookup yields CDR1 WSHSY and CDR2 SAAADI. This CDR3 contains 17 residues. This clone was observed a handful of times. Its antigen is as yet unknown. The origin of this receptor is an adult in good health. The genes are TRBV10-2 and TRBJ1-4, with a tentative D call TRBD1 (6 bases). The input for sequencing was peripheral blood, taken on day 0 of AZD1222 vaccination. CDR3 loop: CASSMAGAKATNEKLFF. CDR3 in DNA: TGCGCCAGCAGCATGGCGGGGGCGAAGGCAACTAATGAAAAACTGTTTTTT.